Below are 26 T cell receptor beta chains sequenced from a single sample in a study of shared clonotypes between healthy human individuals. Profiling relied on immunoSEQ multiplex PCR, and the TCRdb table lists in-frame clones only, not all of them. The data contain millions of clones, approximately 93% of them singletons. The specimen was naive CD4+ T cells from PBMCs. This sample's subset: CD45RA+ positively selected. All receptors derive from a man aged 18 to 30 in good health. Some clones in this sample may be carry-over from other donors' samples.

The chain couples TRBV5-4 to TRBJ1-1; TRBD1 is a possible D gene (6 bases). V was shortened by 1 base and J by 9 bases, with 19 bases between the two germline ends. Germline V CDR1 and CDR2: SGHNT, YYREEE (reference sequence). The CDR3 runs 15 residues. CDR3 region: CASSLNVGQKGQAFF. The DNA for the CDR3 is TGTGCCAGCAGCTTGAATGTCGGACAGAAGGGACAAGCTTTCTTT.

The rearrangement links TRBV14 to TRBJ1-1; no reliable D call. The V end was cut by 8 bases, the J end by 3 bases, with 19 bases between. This CDR3 contains 15 residues. The germline CDR1 and CDR2 sequences are SGHDN and FVKESK. CDR3 sequence reads: CASSNGQVVYTEAFF. CDR3 nucleotide sequence: TGTGCCAGCTCCAATGGGCAGGTGGTTTACACTGAAGCTTTCTTT.

The chain carries TRBV7-9 and TRBJ2-4; no firm D call. The germline V and J ends were trimmed by 5 bases and 15 bases, with 17 bases remaining between them. The CDR3 spans 12 residues. Germline V gives CDR1 SEHNR, CDR2 FQNEAQ (reference sequence). The CDR3 DNA reads TGTGCCAGCAGCGGCTCGGCCCTAAAGGCGTACTTC. Its protein is CASSGSALKAYF.

The rearrangement uses TRBV14 and TRBJ2-1; 8 bases align to TRBD2. This CDR3 spans 17 amino acids. Germline values: CDR1 SGHDN, CDR2 FVKESK. The V and J ends lost 1 base and 0 bases, in that order; junction bases with no gene match: 5. CDR3 DNA sequence: TGTGCCAGCAGCCAAGGAACTAGCGGTTTCTCCTACAATGAGCAGTTCTTC. Its protein is CASSQGTSGFSYNEQFF.

The chain has TRBV20-1 and TRBJ1-6; D remains ambiguous. V lost 0 bases and J lost 14, with 8 bases in between. Germline values: CDR1 DFQATT, CDR2 SNEGSKA (reference sequence). The CDR3 sequence is 11 residues long. The CDR3: CSAREYLSLHF. The CDR3 coding sequence is TGCAGTGCTAGAGAGTATCTGTCCCTCCACTTT.

For this clone: Other DNA variants within this sample encode the same CDR3. The chain employs TRBV7-2 and TRBJ2-7, with 9 bases fitting TRBD1. The trim removed 5 bases at V and 0 bases at J, leaving 5 bases unmatched. The CDR3 contains 15 residues. CDR1 is SGHTA, CDR2 FQGNSA, per germline. CDR3 in amino acids: CASSLGQGSSYEQYF. The CDR3 region has the DNA TGTGCCAGCAGCCTAGGACAGGGGAGCTCCTACGAGCAGTACTTC.

The chain is built from TRBV4-3 and TRBJ1-2, with D maybe TRBD1 (5 bases). The CDR3 has 15 residues. V lost 4 bases to trimming and J lost 2 bases, with 14 bases between them. Germline lookup yields CDR1 LGHNA and CDR2 YSLEER. CDR3 in amino acids: CASSLLGTPNYGYTF. CDR3 DNA sequence: TGCGCCAGCAGCCTCCTCGGGACGCCCAACTATGGCTACACCTTC.

Details on this clone: This same CDR3 is encoded by further DNA sequences in the sample. The genes are TRBV5-1 and TRBJ2-3, with D perhaps TRBD1 (5 bases). V lost 1 base and J 6 bases, leaving 9 bases between the germline ends. The CDR3 loop spans 13 amino acids. Germline CDR1 reads SGHRS; CDR2 reads YFSETQ. DNA for the CDR3: TGCGCCAGCAGCTTGCAGGGTGCGGATACGCAGTATTTT. Amino acid sequence: CASSLQGADTQYF.

The chain links TRBV30 to TRBJ2-3; D gene uncertain. This CDR3 comprises 15 residues. Trimming took 3 bases from V and 1 from J, leaving 14 bases between them. CDR1 and CDR2 (germline): GTSNPN, SVGIG (reference sequence). CDR3 DNA sequence: TGTGCCTGGAGCCGGACGGTTGGGGGCACAGATACGCAGTATTTT. It specifies CAWSRTVGGTDTQYF.

The gene calls are TRBV7-8 and TRBJ2-7, with D perhaps TRBD2 (5 bases). The V end lost 1 base, the J end lost 1 base, and 11 bases lay between the germline ends. The CDR3 spans 15 residues. Germline values: CDR1 SGHVS, CDR2 FQNEAQ. The CDR3 loop reads CASSLELGLSYEQYF. CDR3 nucleotides: TGTGCCAGCAGCTTAGAACTAGGGTTATCCTACGAGCAGTACTTC.

The rearrangement joins TRBV27 to TRBJ2-1; D unresolved. V was trimmed by 2 bases and J by 10 bases, leaving 3 bases between them. The CDR3 runs 10 residues. Germline V gene lookup returns CDR1 MNHEY and CDR2 SMNVEV (reference sequence). Here the CDR3 DNA reads TGTGCCAGCAGTTTAAGCGAGCAGTTCTTC. Translation gives CASSLSEQFF.

This rearrangement joins TRBV6-1 to TRBJ2-1, with 9 bases fitting TRBD2. Looked up from germline, CDR1 is MNHNS and CDR2 is SASEGT. V lost 7 bases and J lost 4; bases outside the gene matches: 8. CDR3 length equals 15 residues. The CDR3 bases are TGTGCCAGCAAACGACTAGCGGTTATATACAATGAGCAGTTCTTC. It encodes CASKRLAVIYNEQFF.

This clone was observed a single time. J is TRBJ2-2 and V is TRBV7-2, with 8 nucleotides matching TRBD2. CDR1 and CDR2 (germline): SGHTA, FQGNSA. The CDR3 extends over 15 amino acids. The trim removed 2 bases at V and 3 bases at J, leaving 2 bases unmatched. CDR3 sequence: CASSLTSGYTGELFF. CDR3 DNA: TGTGCCAGCAGCTTAACTAGCGGCTACACCGGGGAGCTGTTTTTT.

The CDR3 DNA reads TGTGCCAGCAGTCCGACATACTCGAACACTGAAGCTTTCTTT. This gives the protein CASSPTYSNTEAFF. This chain links TRBV6-4 with TRBJ1-1; D gene uncertain. Trimming removed 5 bases from V and 1 base from J, with 11 bases in between. Germline CDR1 reads MRHNA; CDR2 reads SNTAGT. The CDR3 spans 14 residues.

In the case of this clone: Other DNA sequences in the sample encode the same CDR3. J is TRBJ2-1 and V is TRBV7-3; D unclear. The CDR3 totals 13 residues. From germline, CDR1 is SGHTA and CDR2 FQGTGA. Trimming cost V 2 bases and J 4 bases, with 6 bases left between them. CDR3 loop: CASSLDRYNEQFF. The CDR3 DNA sequence: TGTGCCAGCAGCTTAGACCGGTACAATGAGCAGTTCTTC.

The chain is built from TRBV19 and TRBJ1-1, with D maybe TRBD1 (6 bases). Germline CDR1 and CDR2: LNHDA and SQIVND (reference sequence). The V and J ends lost 5 bases and 4 bases respectively, with 14 bases between them. CDR3 length: 14 amino acids. In DNA form, the CDR3 reads TGTGCCAGTAGTCCCGACAGGCTGGGCACTGAAGCTTTCTTT. Residues: CASSPDRLGTEAFF. Full variable domain (remainder filled in from reference TRBV19 and TRBJ1-1): DGGITQSPKYLFRKEGQNVTLSCEQNLNHDAMYWYRQDPGQGLRLIYYSQIVNDFQKGDIAEGYSVSREKKESFPLTVTSAQKNPTAFYLCASSPDRLGTEAFFGQGTRLTVV.

The CDR3 spells CASSFSLAEAFF. For the CDR3, the DNA is TGTGCCAGCAGTTTTTCCCTAGCCGAAGCTTTCTTT. The genes are TRBV28 and TRBJ1-1, with no clear D. The germline gives CDR1 MDHEN, CDR2 SYDVKM. Trimming pared 3 bases from V and 8 bases from J, leaving 10 bases between. The length of the CDR3 is 12 residues.

V is TRBV7-6 and J is TRBJ2-7, with D maybe TRBD2 (5 bases). The germline CDR1 and CDR2 sequences are SGHVS and FNYEAQ. V was clipped by 1 base and J by 1 base, with 14 bases between them. CDR3 length: 16 amino acids. The CDR3 DNA reads TGTGCCAGCAGCTTAGGGCCGGGAAGGTCGTCCTACGAGCAGTACTTC. It yields the protein CASSLGPGRSSYEQYF.

The CDR3 loop is CASSSRQGANKAFF. The DNA of the CDR3 is TGTGCCAGTAGTAGCAGACAGGGGGCCAATAAGGCTTTCTTT. The chain is built from TRBV19 and TRBJ1-1; TRBD1 aligns across 10 bases. V lost 4 bases to trimming and J lost 11 bases; unmatched junction nucleotides: 10. CDR1 is LNHDA and CDR2 is SQIVND in the germline V gene (reference sequence). This CDR3 is 14 amino acids long.

The CDR3 is CASSPGTSGKETQYF. The CDR3 nucleotides read TGTGCCAGCAGCCCCGGGACTAGCGGGAAAGAGACCCAGTACTTC. This sequence joins TRBV7-3 and TRBJ2-5, with TRBD2 matching over 13 bases. With V trimmed by 5 bases and J by 3 bases, 3 bases remained unmatched. From germline, CDR1 is SGHTA and CDR2 FQGTGA. The CDR3 extends over 15 amino acids.

This sequence joins TRBV7-8 and TRBJ2-1, with TRBD2 matching over 8 bases. Trimming removed 1 base from V and 6 bases from J; junction bases left unmatched: 11. This CDR3 contains 17 residues. CDR1 SGHVS and CDR2 FQNEAQ come from the germline V gene. The CDR3 loop is CASSLDRGGPASNEQFF. The CDR3 DNA reads as TGTGCCAGCAGCTTAGATCGGGGGGGTCCTGCCTCCAATGAGCAGTTCTTC.

The CDR3 DNA reads as TGTGCCAGCAGCACGAGCGCCAAATCTACCATCACAGATACGCAGTATTTT. Amino acid sequence: CASSTSAKSTITDTQYF. The chain couples TRBV5-6 to TRBJ2-3; D remains unclear. This CDR3 has 17 residues. V lost 4 bases and J 2 bases, leaving 20 bases between the germline ends. The germline CDR1 and CDR2 sequences are SGHDT and YYEEEE.

This chain links TRBV28 with TRBJ2-3, with 9 bases aligning to TRBD2. Trimming removed 6 bases from V and 1 base from J; junction bases left unmatched: 14. This CDR3 spans 18 amino acids. Germline V gives CDR1 MDHEN, CDR2 SYDVKM. The CDR3 nucleotides are TGTGCCAGCAGGCCGGGACCAGTCAGGACTAGCGGCACAGATACGCAGTATTTT. As protein: CASRPGPVRTSGTDTQYF.

This clone occurred a few times. This sample includes further DNA sequences coding for the same CDR3. The V call is TRBV5-1, the J call TRBJ1-5, with no clear D. CDR3 length: 13 residues. V was cut by 0 bases and J by 4 bases, with 5 bases left in between. Looked up from germline, CDR1 is SGHRS and CDR2 is YFSETQ. CDR3 protein: CASSLGQNQPQHF. The CDR3 DNA sequence: TGCGCCAGCAGCTTGGGCCAAAATCAGCCCCAGCATTTT.

The chain uses TRBV29-1 and TRBJ2-3; 12 bases agree with TRBD2. J gave up 6 bases and V 1 base, and 8 bases lay outside the gene matches. The CDR3 sequence is 16 residues long. Germline loops: CDR1 SQVTM, CDR2 ANQGSEA. DNA for the CDR3: TGCAGCGTTGAAGGGACTAGCGGGACCAATCCCGATACGCAGTATTTT. This sequence encodes CSVEGTSGTNPDTQYF.

Points on this clone: Other DNA sequences in the same sample also yield this CDR3. This chain connects TRBV5-1 to TRBJ2-3, with D uncertain. Trimming removed 0 bases from V and 3 bases from J, with 8 bases in between. The germline gives CDR1 SGHRS, CDR2 YFSETQ. The CDR3 is 14 amino acids. The CDR3, as DNA: TGCGCCAGCAGCTTGGGAACAGCGACAGATACGCAGTATTTT. It translates to CASSLGTATDTQYF.